This entry lists 6 T cell receptor beta chains sequenced from one sample in a study of OX40 agonist ivuxolimab in advanced cancers. Sequenced by immunoSEQ multiplex PCR; TCRdb stores in-frame clones only, minus some. The sample includes tens of thousands of clones, roughly 85% of them seen just once. This specimen was CD4+ or CD8+ T cells sorted from blood, taken in a trial of the OX40 agonist ivuxolimab. These receptors all come from an adult with an advanced solid tumor such as melanoma, head and neck, liver or kidney cancer.

In its sample, this clone was seen once. The chain links TRBV5-1 to TRBJ2-2, with 8 bases aligning to TRBD1. V gave up 3 bases and J gave up 6 bases; unmatched junction bases: 4. The CDR3 consists of 14 residues. The germline gives CDR1 SGHRS, CDR2 YFSETQ. The CDR3 nucleotides read TGCGCCAGCAGCTCCGGACAGGGAGCCGGGGAGCTGTTTTTT. This encodes CASSSGQGAGELFF. The entire variable domain, with the rest obtained from reference TRBV5-1 and TRBJ2-2, is as follows: KAGVTQTPRYLIKTRGQQVTLSCSPISGHRSVSWYQQTPGQGLQFLFEYFSETQRNKGNFPGRFSGRQFSNSRSEMNVSTLELGDSALYLCASSSGQGAGELFFGEGSRLTVL.

This clone occurred a few times. The V and J genes are TRBV2 and TRBJ1-1, with D unclear. Germline V lookup: CDR1 SNHLY, CDR2 FYNNEI. V gave up 5 bases and J gave up 4 bases, with 5 bases separating them. The CDR3 spans 11 residues. The CDR3 sequence is CASSMITEAFF. Written as DNA, the CDR3 is TGTGCCAGCAGTATGATCACTGAAGCTTTCTTT.

This CDR3 is CASSLGGWQPQHF. CDR3 in DNA: TGTGCCAGCTCATTGGGGGGCTGGCAGCCCCAGCATTTT. The chain employs TRBV28 and TRBJ1-5; tentative D call: TRBD1 (6 bases). In germline, CDR1 is MDHEN, CDR2 SYDVKM. CDR3 length: 13 amino acids. Trimming removed 8 bases from V and 7 bases from J, with 15 bases in between.

The chain uses TRBV19 and TRBJ2-3; perhaps TRBD2 as D (6 bases). Trimming took off 10 bases at V and 3 bases at J, with 14 bases between the two ends. CDR1 is LNHDA, CDR2 SQIVND, per germline (reference sequence). This CDR3 region has 13 residues. CDR3: CATAGSGTDTQYF. The DNA of the CDR3 is TGTGCCACCGCGGGTAGCGGAACAGATACGCAGTATTTT.

This rearrangement joins TRBV2 to TRBJ1-2, with 7 bases matching TRBD1. V lost 0 bases, J lost 5 bases, and 12 bases stayed unmatched. This CDR3 is built from 17 residues. CDR1 and CDR2 (germline): SNHLY, FYNNEI. The CDR3 coding sequence is TGTGCCAGCAGTGAAGCGCAAGGGGAGGGACAGACGTATGGCTACACCTTC. Translated, it gives CASSEAQGEGQTYGYTF. Together with reference TRBV2 and TRBJ1-2, the CDR3 gives the full variable domain: EPEVTQTPSHQVTQMGQEVILRCVPISNHLYFYWYRQILGQKVEFLVSFYNNEISEKSEIFDDQFSVERPDGSNFTLKIRSTKLEDSAMYFCASSEAQGEGQTYGYTFGSGTRLTVV.

The chain uses TRBV27 and TRBJ2-3; 9 nucleotides align to TRBD1. The trim removed 9 bases at V and 2 bases at J, leaving 6 bases unmatched. This CDR3 is 14 amino acids long. CDR1 is MNHEY, CDR2 SMNVEV, per germline (reference sequence). The CDR3 loop reads CASRQGVTTDTQYF. As DNA, the CDR3 is TGTGCCAGTAGACAGGGGGTGACCACAGATACGCAGTATTTT.